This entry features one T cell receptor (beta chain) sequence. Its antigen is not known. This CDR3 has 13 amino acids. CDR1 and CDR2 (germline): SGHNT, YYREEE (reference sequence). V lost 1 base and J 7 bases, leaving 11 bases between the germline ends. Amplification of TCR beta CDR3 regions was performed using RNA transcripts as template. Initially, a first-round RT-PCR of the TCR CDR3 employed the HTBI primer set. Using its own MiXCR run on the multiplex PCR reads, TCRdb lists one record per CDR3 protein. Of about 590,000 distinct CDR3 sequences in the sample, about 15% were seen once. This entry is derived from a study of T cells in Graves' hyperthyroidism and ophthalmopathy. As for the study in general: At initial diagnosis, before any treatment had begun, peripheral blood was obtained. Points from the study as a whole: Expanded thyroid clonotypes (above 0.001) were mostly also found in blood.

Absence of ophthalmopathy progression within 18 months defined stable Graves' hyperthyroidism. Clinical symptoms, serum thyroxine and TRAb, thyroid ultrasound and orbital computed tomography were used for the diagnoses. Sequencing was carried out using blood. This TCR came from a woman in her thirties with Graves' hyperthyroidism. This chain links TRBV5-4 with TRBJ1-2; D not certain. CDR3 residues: CASSLKPGGGYTF. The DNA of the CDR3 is TGTGCCAGCAGCTTGAAACCAGGAGGTGGCTACACCTTC.